This T cell receptor beta chain was sequenced in a study of shared clonotypes between healthy human individuals. CD45RO-negative CD8 cells positively selected for CCR7 made up the naive population, which excluded terminally differentiated effector memory CD45RA+ cells. CDR1 SNHLY and CDR2 FYNNEI come from the germline V gene. The CDR3 length is 12 residues. The germline V and J ends were trimmed by 6 bases and 3 bases, with 9 bases remaining between them. Profiling relied on immunoSEQ multiplex PCR, and the TCRdb table lists in-frame clones only, not all of them. The sample lists around 600,000 clones, 85% to 95% occurring once.

Sequences were obtained from naive CD8+ T cells sorted from blood. This receptor was taken from a woman in her thirties in good health. V usage is TRBV2 and J usage is TRBJ2-7, with D unresolved. The CDR3 loop reads CASSDNIYEQYF. DNA for the CDR3: TGTGCCAGCAGCGATAATATCTACGAGCAGTACTTC. The full variable domain, completed using reference TRBV2 and TRBJ2-7, is EPEVTQTPSHQVTQMGQEVILRCVPISNHLYFYWYRQILGQKVEFLVSFYNNEISEKSEIFDDQFSVERPDGSNFTLKIRSTKLEDSAMYFCASSDNIYEQYFGPGTRLTVT.